Following are 32 T cell receptor beta chains from one sample sequenced in a study of T-cell memory formation after mild COVID-19. TCRdb re-derived calls from the 5' RACE reads in MiXCR, one entry per CDR3 protein. The sample holds 110,000 or so distinct CDR3 sequences, 22% seen once. Input material: PBMCs or a T cell subset sorted from them (not recorded which). These receptors originate from a man aged 18 to 35 who had mild COVID-19 (a few samples of this study predate the infection). Cell type and time point are not known.

The chain links TRBV6-5 to TRBJ1-2, with D perhaps matching TRBD1 (5 bases). The CDR3 totals 14 residues. Germline V gene lookup returns CDR1 MNHEY and CDR2 SVGAGI. Trimming pared 0 bases from V and 2 bases from J, leaving 7 bases between. The CDR3 spells CASSYSDNNYGYTF. The CDR3 nucleotides are TGTGCCAGCAGTTACTCGGACAACAACTATGGCTACACCTTC.

This chain links TRBV12-3 or TRBV12-4 with TRBJ2-1; D remains unclear. The CDR3 length is 13 residues. V lost 6 bases to trimming and J lost 9 bases, with 15 bases between them. CDR3 DNA: TGTGCCAGCAGCCCCCAGGCCTCGGGTGAGCAGTTCTTC. Its protein product is CASSPQASGEQFF.

The gene calls are TRBV7-9 and TRBJ2-7; 9 bases are shared with TRBD1. Germline lookup yields CDR1 SEHNR and CDR2 FQNEAQ (reference sequence). Losses at the gene ends were 4 bases for V and 3 bases for J; bases not matched to a gene: 7. The CDR3 spans 15 residues. CDR3 residues: CASSWEGQGLYEQYF. The CDR3, as DNA: TGTGCCAGCAGCTGGGAGGGACAGGGACTCTACGAGCAGTACTTC. Full variable domain (rest looked up from reference TRBV7-9 and TRBJ2-7): DTGVSQNPRHKITKRGQNVTFRCDPISEHNRLYWYRQTLGQGPEFLTYFQNEAQLEKSRLLSDRFSAERPKGSFSTLEIQRTEQGDSAMYLCASSWEGQGLYEQYFGPGTRLTVT.

This chain links TRBV2 with TRBJ2-3, with D unresolved. The CDR3 length is 11 residues. Germline CDR1 and CDR2: SNHLY and FYNNEI. The ends were cut back, 8 bases at V and 6 bases at J, with 9 bases in the middle. DNA for the CDR3: TGTGCCAGCTCCAACGGGGATACGCAGTATTTT. This sequence encodes CASSNGDTQYF.

This chain joins TRBV7-9 and TRBJ2-7, with D unresolved. Germline V CDR1 and CDR2: SEHNR, FQNEAQ (reference sequence). This CDR3 has 13 residues. The V end was cut by 1 base, the J end by 7 bases, with 11 bases between. Written as DNA, the CDR3 is TGTGCCAGCAGCTTAGGGGCGGTCGAGGAGCAGTACGTC. It yields the protein CASSLGAVEEQYV.

This chain joins TRBV29-1 and TRBJ1-1; TRBD1 is a possible D gene (5 bases). Trimming stripped 0 bases from V and 0 bases from J, with 14 bases between. CDR1 and CDR2 (germline): SQVTM, ANQGSEA. CDR3 length equals 16 residues. The CDR3 protein is CSVEDPGTGMNTEAFF. The CDR3 nucleotides read TGCAGCGTTGAAGACCCCGGGACGGGGATGAACACTGAAGCTTTCTTT.

V is TRBV12-3 or TRBV12-4 and J is TRBJ2-3; 7 bases are shared with TRBD1. The V and J ends lost 6 bases and 2 bases, in that order; junction bases with no gene match: 8. This CDR3 region has 15 residues. The CDR3 DNA follows: TGTGCCAGCAGATCCCGACAGGGAGTCACAGATACGCAGTATTTT. Protein: CASRSRQGVTDTQYF.

The CDR3 sequence is CASSKGQGNTGELFF. DNA of the CDR3: TGTGCCAGCAGCAAGGGACAGGGGAACACCGGGGAGCTGTTTTTT. This chain uses TRBV3-1 with TRBJ2-2; 9 bases agree with TRBD1. The CDR3 covers 15 residues. Germline values: CDR1 LGHDT, CDR2 YNNKEL (reference sequence). V dropped 5 bases and J dropped 1; count of bases not matched to a gene: 2.

The chain uses TRBV6-1 and TRBJ1-4; 7 nucleotides match TRBD1. This CDR3 is built from 16 residues. CDR1 and CDR2 (germline): MNHNS, SASEGT. The V segment lost 0 bases and the J segment 8 bases; nucleotides outside the gene matches: 9. This CDR3 is CASSEAQDRSLEKLFF. The CDR3 bases are TGTGCCAGCAGTGAAGCCCAGGACAGGTCTCTGGAAAAACTGTTTTTT.

The chain combines TRBV9 with TRBJ1-2; TRBD1 agrees at 9 bases. With V trimmed by 3 bases and J by 5 bases, 2 bases remained unmatched. Germline-derived CDR1 and CDR2 are SGDLS and YYNGEE. This CDR3 is 13 amino acids long. CDR3 nucleotide sequence: TGTGCCAGCAGCGGACAGGGGGAATATGGCTACACCTTC. As protein: CASSGQGEYGYTF.

This clonotype was counted between two and nine times. This chain links TRBV19 with TRBJ1-1, with D possibly matching TRBD1 (5 bases). CDR1 and CDR2 (germline): LNHDA, SQIVND (reference sequence). The CDR3 runs 15 residues. V lost 0 bases to trimming and J lost 0 bases, with 8 bases between them. CDR3 sequence: CASSIEVGLNTEAFF. The CDR3 bases are TGTGCCAGTAGTATAGAAGTGGGGCTGAACACTGAAGCTTTCTTT.

This clonotype was seen a single time. The chain links TRBV28 to TRBJ2-7; 7 bases align to TRBD1. Germline lookup yields CDR1 MDHEN and CDR2 SYDVKM. V lost 6 bases to trimming and J lost 3 bases; unmatched junction nucleotides: 8. The CDR3 spans 14 residues. The CDR3 sequence is CASSGRTGHYEQYV. CDR3 DNA: TGTGCCAGCAGCGGACGGACAGGTCACTACGAGCAGTACGTC.

The CDR3 spells CASSMKGQGTNYYGYTF. Written as DNA, the CDR3 is TGTGCCAGCAGCATGAAAGGACAGGGAACGAATTACTATGGCTACACCTTC. This chain uses TRBV21-1 with TRBJ1-2; no DNA check was done on the table's D call, TRBD1. TRBV21-1 is given as a pseudogene. This CDR3 has 17 amino acids.

The table lists this clonotype with a few counts. This chain joins TRBV7-3 and TRBJ2-3, with D possibly matching TRBD2 (7 bases). CDR1 and CDR2 from the germline V gene are SGHTA and FQGTGA. Trimming took 5 bases from V and 3 from J, leaving 15 bases between them. The CDR3 consists of 15 residues. CDR3 amino acids: CASSPFGGHTDTQYF. The CDR3 DNA reads as TGTGCCAGCAGCCCCTTCGGGGGGCATACAGATACGCAGTATTTT. The full variable domain, in which reference TRBV7-3 and TRBJ2-3 provide the parts outside the CDR3, is GAGVSQTPSNKVTEKGKYVELRCDPISGHTALYWYRQSLGQGPEFLIYFQGTGAADDSGLPNDRFFAVRPEGSVSTLKIQRTERGDSAVYLCASSPFGGHTDTQYFGPGTRLTVL.

The chain couples TRBV4-2 to TRBJ1-1, with unresolved D. The CDR3 contains 15 residues. The V end was cut by 0 bases, the J end by 3 bases, with 11 bases between. Germline V CDR1 and CDR2: LGHNA, YNFKEQ. The CDR3 sequence: CASSQDGGADTEAFF. The CDR3 DNA sequence: TGTGCCAGCAGCCAAGACGGAGGAGCGGACACTGAAGCTTTCTTT.

The rearrangement uses TRBV6-6 and TRBJ2-3, with 7 bases lining up with TRBD2. The CDR3 extends over 16 amino acids. The junction had 14 bases not matched to a gene; V was cut back by 7 bases and J by 4 bases. Germline CDR1 reads MNHNY; CDR2 reads SVGAGI (reference sequence). The CDR3 protein is CASTPEQRGIADTQYF. The CDR3, as DNA: TGTGCCAGCACCCCAGAGCAGCGGGGTATCGCAGATACGCAGTATTTT.

This clonotype has a single count. The genes are TRBV20-1 and TRBJ1-2; D is uncertain. The germline V gene has CDR1 DFQATT and CDR2 SNEGSKA (reference sequence). The CDR3 is 13 amino acids. V shed 2 bases and J shed 5 bases, with 12 bases lying between them. The CDR3 sequence is CSARISSFYGYTF. Written as DNA, the CDR3 is TGCAGTGCTAGAATTTCGTCGTTTTATGGCTACACCTTC.

The CDR3: CASSLKFGSTEAFF. The CDR3 nucleotides are TGTGCCAGCAGTTTAAAGTTCGGGAGCACTGAAGCTTTCTTT. This chain uses TRBV12-3 or TRBV12-4 with TRBJ1-1; no definite D call. The germline V and J ends were trimmed by 2 bases and 4 bases, with 11 bases remaining between them. The CDR3 runs to 14 residues.

The chain carries TRBV12-3 or TRBV12-4 and TRBJ2-6; D perhaps matches TRBD1 (5 bases). The CDR3 totals 14 residues. Trimming took off 8 bases at V and 4 bases at J, with 12 bases between the two ends. CDR3 nucleotide sequence: TGTGCCAGCGGGTCAGGGCACGGGGCCAACGTCCTGACTTTC. Translated, it gives CASGSGHGANVLTF.

CDR3 sequence: CASSSSGGYNEQFF. The CDR3 region has the DNA TGTGCCAGCAGCTCTTCCGGGGGTTACAATGAGCAGTTCTTC. V and J are TRBV7-3 and TRBJ2-1, with D possibly TRBD2 on 6 matching bases. Germline V lookup: CDR1 SGHTA, CDR2 FQGTGA. CDR3 size: 14 residues. Trimming left V 4 bases short and J 4 bases short, with 11 bases between.

This clonotype was detected a few times. The chain combines TRBV29-1 with TRBJ2-1, with TRBD2 matching 10 bases. The CDR3 totals 17 residues. V was clipped by 1 base and J by 2 bases; unmatched bases: 8. The germline gives CDR1 SQVTM, CDR2 ANQGSEA. DNA of the CDR3: TGCAGCGTTGAAGGTGTTGCTAGCGGGGGAACCTACAATGAGCAGTTCTTC. Translated, it gives CSVEGVASGGTYNEQFF.

The chain carries TRBV7-9 and TRBJ1-4, with 8 bases lining up with TRBD1. The V gene end was trimmed by 5 bases and the J gene end by 5 bases; junction bases not matched to a gene: 7. Germline V gives CDR1 SEHNR, CDR2 FQNEAQ (reference sequence). The CDR3 is 15 amino acids. Here the CDR3 reads CASSTTGVENEKLFF. DNA for the CDR3: TGTGCCAGCAGCACGACAGGGGTGGAAAATGAAAAACTGTTTTTT.

This chain joins TRBV6-5 and TRBJ2-1; 12 bases map to TRBD2. There are 15 residues in the CDR3. The V gene's germline CDR1 is MNHEY and CDR2 SVGAGI. Trimming cost V 6 bases and J 7 bases; bases outside gene matches: 7. CDR3 nucleotide sequence: TGTGCCAGCAGCCTAGCGGGGGGGCCTGTGAATGAGCAGTTCTTC. Translation gives CASSLAGGPVNEQFF.

The genes are TRBV21-1 and TRBJ2-2. TRBV21-1 is recorded as a pseudogene. The CDR3 extends over 17 amino acids. The DNA of the CDR3 is TGTGCCAGCAGCAAAGGCGAAGTTTCAGGGAACGCCGGGGAGCTGTTTTTT. The encoded protein is CASSKGEVSGNAGELFF.

This clonotype has only a few counts. This chain uses TRBV7-9 with TRBJ2-3; D possibly corresponds to TRBD2 (5 bases). CDR1 and CDR2 from the germline V gene are SEHNR and FQNEAQ (reference sequence). The CDR3 consists of 14 residues. Trimming shortened V by 5 bases and J by 2 bases, and 11 bases separated the two germline ends. The CDR3 DNA reads as TGTGCCAGCAGCCCAAGAGACTACACAGATACGCAGTATTTT. This encodes CASSPRDYTDTQYF.

This rearrangement joins TRBV28 to TRBJ1-2; 7 nucleotides match TRBD1. V trimming: 5 bases; J trimming: 7 bases; junction bases outside the gene matches: 7. There are 13 residues in the CDR3. Germline V gene sequence: CDR1 MDHEN, CDR2 SYDVKM. This CDR3 is CASSLTGSSGYTF. DNA of the CDR3: TGTGCCAGCAGTCTGACAGGGTCGTCTGGCTACACCTTC.

The V gene is TRBV7-9, the J gene TRBJ2-1; 8 bases match TRBD2. After removal of 2 bases from V and 15 bases from J, the junction contained 3 bases not matched to a gene. This CDR3 has 11 amino acids. The germline gives CDR1 SEHNR, CDR2 FQNEAQ (reference sequence). The CDR3 bases are TGTGCCAGCAGCTTACTAGCGGGCCCGTTCTTC. Its translation is CASSLLAGPFF.

There are a few counts of this clonotype. V and J are TRBV5-1 and TRBJ1-2, with 10 nucleotides matching TRBD1. The CDR3 sequence is 18 residues long. Trimming at V came to 3 bases and at J to 3 bases, leaving 14 bases not matched to a gene. Germline V gene lookup returns CDR1 SGHRS and CDR2 YFSETQ. CDR3 coding DNA: TGCGCCAGCAGCTCCTCGGGGACAGGGGACTATCTGCACTATGGCTACACCTTC. Protein sequence: CASSSSGTGDYLHYGYTF. The entire variable domain, with the rest obtained from reference TRBV5-1 and TRBJ1-2, is as follows: KAGVTQTPRYLIKTRGQQVTLSCSPISGHRSVSWYQQTPGQGLQFLFEYFSETQRNKGNFPGRFSGRQFSNSRSEMNVSTLELGDSALYLCASSSSGTGDYLHYGYTFGSGTRLTVV.

This clonotype has only a few counts. The V gene is TRBV24-1, the J gene TRBJ2-2; D possibly uses TRBD1 or TRBD2 (5 bases each). V lost 3 bases to trimming and J lost 2 bases, with 9 bases between them. The CDR3 has 15 residues. Germline CDR1 reads KGHDR; CDR2 reads SFDVKD. This CDR3 is CATSDTGTNTGELFF. CDR3 DNA: TGTGCCACCAGTGATACGGGGACCAACACCGGGGAGCTGTTTTTT.

This clonotype was counted between two and nine times. The chain uses TRBV12-3 or TRBV12-4 and TRBJ2-1; D ambiguous. V was pared by 1 base and J by 3 bases, with 7 bases between. The length of the CDR3 is 14 residues. CDR3 DNA sequence: TGTGCCAGCAGTTTAGGATCTAACTACAATGAGCAGTTCTTC. Translated: CASSLGSNYNEQFF.

The chain uses TRBV27 and TRBJ2-7; D remains ambiguous. V lost 3 bases to trimming and J lost 7 bases, with 13 bases between them. Germline V gives CDR1 MNHEY, CDR2 SMNVEV (reference sequence). The CDR3 runs 13 residues. The DNA for the CDR3 is TGTGCCAGCAGTTTCGGCCCCGTACGGGAGCAGTACTTC. Its protein product is CASSFGPVREQYF.

The chain links TRBV6-2 or TRBV6-3 to TRBJ2-1, with 7 bases matching TRBD1. The CDR3 is 15 amino acids. CDR1 is MNHEY, CDR2 SVGEGT, per germline. V was clipped by 6 bases and J by 4 bases; unmatched bases: 9. The CDR3 reads CASRPPGQKYNEQFF. The CDR3 DNA is TGTGCCAGCAGACCCCCGGGACAGAAATACAATGAGCAGTTCTTC.